This is a list of T cell receptor beta chains from one sample in a study of blood T cell repertoires in COVID-19. The repertoire was sequenced with immunoSEQ multiplex PCR; TCRdb's copy has only in-frame clones and lacks some. The sample lists about 210,000 clones; about 86% were seen once. Sequenced sample: PBMCs or T cells enriched from blood (not recorded which). All receptors derive from a woman aged 45-59 years with acute COVID-19. Each CDR3 is given with its conserved first and last residue. The order of the fields is J gene, CDR3 length, V gene, clone size, D gene, CDR3 protein, CDR3 DNA. D genes are given only for firm matches. The size entry is marked missing in some rows and otherwise reads once, few, many or a size class.

TRBJ2-7 13 TRBV2 - - CASRWAGAYEQYF TGTGCCAGCAGATGGGCAGGGGCCTACGAGCAGTACTTC
TRBJ1-3 14 TRBV28 - - CASSPGQSGNTIYF TGTGCCAGCAGTCCTGGACAGTCTGGAAACACCATATATTTT
TRBJ2-5 16 TRBV5-1 - TRBD1 CASSLSIQTGPETQYF TGCGCCAGCAGCCTCTCGATTCAGACAGGGCCAGAGACCCAGTACTTC
TRBJ1-6 12 TRBV30 - - CAWCLEGAPLHF TGTGCCTGGTGCCTCGAGGGGGCACCCCTCCACTTT
TRBJ2-5 14 TRBV15 - TRBD2 CATSRGGGQETQYF TGTGCCACCAGCAGAGGGGGGGGGCAAGAGACCCAGTACTTC
TRBJ2-2 16 TRBV5-6 - TRBD1 CASSKHGTGFTGELFF TGTGCCAGCAGCAAACACGGGACAGGGTTCACCGGGGAGCTGTTTTTT
TRBJ2-7 13 TRBV6-5 many TRBD2 CASSTGLDYEQYF TGTGCCAGCAGTACCGGACTAGACTACGAGCAGTACTTC
TRBJ2-3 16 TRBV19 once TRBD1 CASSTPGTGPTDTQYF TGTGCCAGTAGTACCCCCGGGACAGGGCCGACAGATACGCAGTATTTT
TRBJ1-6 16 TRBV28 - TRBD1 CASSLYRGGNNSPLHF TGTGCCAGCAGCCTATACAGGGGCGGGAATAATTCACCCCTCCACTTT
TRBJ2-3 14 TRBV6-5 - TRBD1 CASRRTGSWDGQYF TGTGCCAGCAGGAGGACAGGGTCCTGGGATGGGCAGTATTTT
TRBJ2-3 13 TRBV19 - - CASSNRGSDTQYF TGTGCCAGTAGTAATCGGGGTTCAGATACGCAGTATTTT
TRBJ1-6 19 TRBV5-1 - - CASSPGGIDQTLRNSPLHF TGCGCCAGCAGCCCCGGCGGTATAGATCAGACTCTACGGAATTCACCCCTCCACTTT
TRBJ1-2 15 TRBV6-5 many TRBD1 CASSYSGTGAMGYTF TGTGCCAGCAGTTACTCCGGGACAGGAGCTATGGGCTACACCTTC
TRBJ1-5 16 TRBV19 - TRBD1 CASSMGTAYSNQPQHF TGTGCCAGTAGTATGGGGACAGCCTATAGCAATCAGCCCCAGCATTTT
TRBJ1-2 12 TRBV28 - - CASSLQGGGYTF TGTGCCAGCAGTCTTCAGGGAGGAGGCTACACCTTC
TRBJ1-1 16 TRBV30 - TRBD1 CAWSVWDRVIDTEAFF TGTGCCTGGAGTGTATGGGACAGGGTAATAGACACTGAAGCTTTCTTT
TRBJ1-1 13 TRBV4-1 - - CASSPYGLLEAFF TGCGCCAGCAGCCCCTACGGGTTGTTGGAAGCTTTCTTT
TRBJ2-1 15 TRBV19 - - CASSIDTWQGLRQFF TGTGCCAGTAGTATAGATACCTGGCAGGGGCTTCGGCAGTTCTTC
TRBJ2-1 15 TRBV7-2 - - CASSLAGGPYNEQFF TGTGCCAGCAGCTTAGCGGGGGGGCCCTACAATGAGCAGTTCTTC
TRBJ2-1 18 TRBV5-8 - TRBD2 CASSLRATSSVKGNEQFF TGTGCCAGCAGCTTGAGAGCGACTAGCTCAGTAAAGGGCAATGAGCAGTTCTTC
TRBJ2-6 15 TRBV28 - - CASGARGSGANVLTF TGTGCCAGCGGTGCCAGGGGCTCGGGGGCCAACGTCCTGACTTTC
TRBJ2-3 16 TRBV2 - TRBD2 CASSGARGGSTDTQYF TGTGCCAGCAGTGGGGCGCGGGGGGGAAGCACAGATACGCAGTATTTT
TRBJ2-2 13 TRBV7-9 - - CASSLLRAAGLFF TGTGCCAGCAGCTTGTTGCGGGCGGCGGGGCTGTTTTTT
TRBJ1-2 15 TRBV6-5 - TRBD1 CASRLRQGPNYGYTF TGTGCCAGCAGACTCCGACAGGGCCCTAACTATGGCTACACCTTC
TRBJ2-7 15 TRBV28 - TRBD2 CASLGGSGGDYEQYF TGTGCCAGCCTCGGTGGTTCGGGGGGGGACTACGAGCAGTACTTC
TRBJ1-2 13 TRBV2 few TRBD1 CASSRTGSYGYTF TGTGCCAGCAGTCGGACAGGGAGCTATGGCTACACCTTC
TRBJ2-5 15 TRBV10-1 - TRBD2 CASIPLAGVPLAQYF TGCGCCAGCATTCCACTAGCGGGCGTTCCTCTTGCCCAGTACTTC
TRBJ1-3 14 TRBV11-3 - - CASSMRFLGNTIYF TGTGCCAGCAGCATGAGATTTCTCGGAAACACCATATATTTT
TRBJ1-2 13 TRBV7-9 - - CASSPVTDRGYTF TGTGCCAGCAGCCCCGTAACGGACAGAGGCTACACCTTC
TRBJ2-7 17 TRBV4-1 - - CASSPQALTGLRVEQYF TGCGCCAGCAGCCCACAAGCCTTGACGGGTCTCAGAGTCGAGCAGTACTTC
TRBJ1-1 16 TRBV28 - - CASRTGTDRSNTEAFF TGTGCCAGCAGAACCGGGACGGACAGATCGAACACTGAAGCTTTCTTT
TRBJ1-2 17 TRBV28 - - CASSPMAREVGGNGYTF TGTGCCAGCAGTCCTATGGCCAGGGAGGTCGGGGGGAATGGCTACACCTTC
TRBJ1-4 15 TRBV9 - - CASSPPSGGNEKLFF TGTGCCAGCAGCCCCCCATCCGGGGGGAATGAAAAACTGTTTTTT
TRBJ1-2 12 TRBV30 - - CAWSGVDYGYTF TGTGCCTGGTCAGGGGTGGACTATGGCTACACCTTC
TRBJ1-4 15 TRBV6-5 - TRBD1 CASRIQGGTNEKLFF TGTGCCAGCAGAATTCAAGGGGGCACTAATGAAAAACTGTTTTTT
TRBJ1-1 14 TRBV28 - - CASSQLTGNTEAFF TGTGCCAGCAGCCAACTTACAGGGAACACTGAAGCTTTCTTT
TRBJ2-3 17 TRBV4-1 few TRBD2 CASSQILGAGDYDTQYF TGCGCCAGCAGCCAAATATTAGGGGCGGGAGATTATGATACGCAGTATTTT